A selection of T cell receptor beta chains follows, all from one sample in a study of CD8+ T cells in alopecia areata. Measured with immunoSEQ multiplex PCR; TCRdb has only the in-frame clones, and not every one. Among approximately 180,000 clones, about 66% were seen once, and the ten largest hold 10% to 12%. Sequences were derived from CD8+ T cells sorted from blood, sampled at week 0. These receptors were taken from a human donor with alopecia areata. Both conserved end residues are part of each CDR3. The order of the fields is D gene, J gene, clone size, V gene, CDR3 protein, CDR3 DNA. A D gene is named only where the DNA matches it firmly. Clone size is not always given. Where it is, it says once, few, many or a class for expanded clones.

D gene: .; J gene: TRBJ2-7; clone size: .; V gene: TRBV6-5; CDR3 protein: CASSSGAAPTYEQYF; CDR3 DNA: TGTGCCAGCAGTTCGGGCGCTGCCCCCACCTACGAGCAGTACTTC
D gene: .; J gene: TRBJ2-5; clone size: .; V gene: TRBV20-1; CDR3 protein: CSARSGWQYF; CDR3 DNA: TGCAGTGCTAGATCAGGGTGGCAGTACTTC
D gene: .; J gene: TRBJ2-5; clone size: once; V gene: TRBV5-1; CDR3 protein: CASSPGGGLQETQYF; CDR3 DNA: TGCGCCAGCAGCCCTGGGGGCGGTTTACAAGAGACCCAGTACTTC
D gene: .; J gene: TRBJ1-6; clone size: .; V gene: TRBV13; CDR3 protein: CASSLGLSSYNSPLHF; CDR3 DNA: TGTGCCAGCAGCCTTGGACTTAGCTCCTATAATTCACCCCTCCACTTT
D gene: TRBD1; J gene: TRBJ1-1; clone size: few; V gene: TRBV7-9; CDR3 protein: CASSPGTGLNTEAFF; CDR3 DNA: TGTGCCAGCAGCCCAGGGACAGGGTTGAACACTGAAGCTTTCTTT
D gene: .; J gene: TRBJ2-1; clone size: once; V gene: TRBV30; CDR3 protein: CAWNEGYNEQFF; CDR3 DNA: TGTGCCTGGAATGAAGGATACAATGAGCAGTTCTTC
D gene: TRBD1; J gene: TRBJ1-2; clone size: .; V gene: TRBV29-1; CDR3 protein: CSVVNRGPAYGYTF; CDR3 DNA: TGCAGCGTCGTAAACAGGGGTCCAGCCTATGGCTACACCTTC
D gene: TRBD1; J gene: TRBJ1-1; clone size: .; V gene: TRBV7-9; CDR3 protein: CASSGDRGNTEAFF; CDR3 DNA: TGTGCCAGCAGCGGAGACAGGGGGAACACTGAAGCTTTCTTT
D gene: .; J gene: TRBJ2-7; clone size: few; V gene: TRBV7-9; CDR3 protein: CASSLADEQYF; CDR3 DNA: TGTGCCAGCAGCTTAGCGGACGAGCAGTACTTC
D gene: TRBD2; J gene: TRBJ2-7; clone size: .; V gene: TRBV25-1; CDR3 protein: CASGEGPYEQYF; CDR3 DNA: TGTGCCAGCGGGGAGGGACCCTACGAGCAGTACTTC
D gene: TRBD1; J gene: TRBJ1-1; clone size: .; V gene: TRBV5-6; CDR3 protein: CASSATGATEAFF; CDR3 DNA: TGTGCCAGCAGCGCGACAGGGGCCACTGAAGCTTTCTTT
D gene: .; J gene: TRBJ1-1; clone size: few; V gene: TRBV19; CDR3 protein: CAARGGPEAFF; CDR3 DNA: TGTGCCGCCCGAGGGGGGCCTGAAGCTTTCTTT
D gene: .; J gene: TRBJ2-7; clone size: few; V gene: TRBV10-3; CDR3 protein: CAISESGAYEQYF; CDR3 DNA: TGTGCCATCAGTGAGTCTGGAGCCTACGAGCAGTACTTC
D gene: TRBD1; J gene: TRBJ1-2; clone size: once; V gene: TRBV25-1; CDR3 protein: CASSGAWDRGLGYYGYTF; CDR3 DNA: TGTGCCAGCAGTGGTGCATGGGACAGGGGGCTTGGTTACTATGGCTACACCTTC
D gene: .; J gene: TRBJ2-3; clone size: few; V gene: TRBV14; CDR3 protein: CASSQYHSDTQYF; CDR3 DNA: TGTGCCAGCAGCCAGTACCACTCAGATACGCAGTATTTT
D gene: TRBD1; J gene: TRBJ2-7; clone size: few; V gene: TRBV27; CDR3 protein: CASSSTTGGIFYEQYF; CDR3 DNA: TGTGCCAGCAGTTCAACCACAGGGGGGATATTCTACGAGCAGTACTTC
D gene: .; J gene: TRBJ2-7; clone size: .; V gene: TRBV12-5; CDR3 protein: CASGSGTTYYEQYF; CDR3 DNA: TGTGCTAGTGGGTCCGGGACGACTTACTACGAGCAGTACTTC
D gene: TRBD1; J gene: TRBJ1-2; clone size: .; V gene: TRBV13; CDR3 protein: CASSTGTVNYGYTF; CDR3 DNA: TGTGCCAGCAGCACCGGGACAGTTAACTATGGCTACACCTTC
D gene: .; J gene: TRBJ2-7; clone size: .; V gene: TRBV13; CDR3 protein: CASSVSSYEQYF; CDR3 DNA: TGTGCCAGCTCTGTTAGCTCCTACGAGCAGTACTTC
D gene: .; J gene: TRBJ2-1; clone size: .; V gene: TRBV19; CDR3 protein: CASSIAGVGYNEQFF; CDR3 DNA: TGTGCCAGTAGTATAGCGGGGGTCGGCTACAATGAGCAGTTCTTC
D gene: .; J gene: TRBJ1-1; clone size: .; V gene: TRBV7-6; CDR3 protein: CASSHRGGTPSEAFF; CDR3 DNA: TGTGCCAGCAGCCATCGGGGTGGGACACCGTCAGAAGCTTTCTTT
D gene: .; J gene: TRBJ2-5; clone size: few; V gene: TRBV4-1; CDR3 protein: CASSFRLGTQETQYF; CDR3 DNA: TGCGCCAGCAGCTTCCGACTGGGGACCCAAGAGACCCAGTACTTC
D gene: .; J gene: TRBJ2-1; clone size: .; V gene: TRBV14; CDR3 protein: CASSHASIPYNEQFF; CDR3 DNA: TGTGCCAGCAGCCACGCATCAATCCCGTACAATGAGCAGTTCTTC
D gene: .; J gene: TRBJ1-1; clone size: .; V gene: TRBV27; CDR3 protein: CASSPGANEAFF; CDR3 DNA: TGTGCCAGCAGCCCCGGGGCAAATGAAGCTTTCTTT
D gene: TRBD2; J gene: TRBJ2-1; clone size: few; V gene: TRBV15; CDR3 protein: CATSGRGGYNEQFF; CDR3 DNA: TGTGCCACCAGCGGGCGGGGGGGCTACAATGAGCAGTTCTTC
D gene: TRBD1; J gene: TRBJ2-7; clone size: .; V gene: TRBV27; CDR3 protein: CASSLPGQGRHEQYF; CDR3 DNA: TGTGCCAGCAGTTTACCGGGACAGGGACGGCACGAGCAGTACTTC
D gene: .; J gene: TRBJ2-3; clone size: few; V gene: TRBV11-2; CDR3 protein: CASSLSQGGPTDTQYF; CDR3 DNA: TGTGCCAGCAGCTTAAGCCAGGGCGGTCCCACAGATACGCAGTATTTT
D gene: .; J gene: TRBJ2-2; clone size: .; V gene: TRBV29-1; CDR3 protein: CSVALAGIGELFF; CDR3 DNA: TGCAGCGTTGCGTTGGCGGGAATCGGGGAGCTGTTTTTT
D gene: TRBD1; J gene: TRBJ2-7; clone size: .; V gene: TRBV7-9; CDR3 protein: CASNGQGWNEQYF; CDR3 DNA: TGTGCCAGCAACGGACAGGGGTGGAACGAGCAGTACTTC
D gene: .; J gene: TRBJ2-2; clone size: .; V gene: TRBV7-9; CDR3 protein: CASSLGSGAGELFF; CDR3 DNA: TGTGCCAGCAGCTTAGGATCGGGGGCCGGGGAGCTGTTTTTT
D gene: .; J gene: TRBJ1-2; clone size: .; V gene: TRBV25-1; CDR3 protein: CASSELGGRDGYTF; CDR3 DNA: TGTGCCAGCAGTGAATTGGGGGGGCGCGATGGCTACACCTTC
D gene: .; J gene: TRBJ1-2; clone size: .; V gene: TRBV9; CDR3 protein: CASSQYSGISRDGYTF; CDR3 DNA: TGTGCCAGCAGTCAATACTCCGGGATCAGCCGGGATGGCTACACCTTC
D gene: .; J gene: TRBJ1-2; clone size: .; V gene: TRBV29-1; CDR3 protein: CSVDGGPGDGYTF; CDR3 DNA: TGCAGCGTTGACGGCGGACCCGGCGATGGCTACACCTTC
D gene: .; J gene: TRBJ2-5; clone size: once; V gene: TRBV10-2; CDR3 protein: CGVGPGQETQYF; CDR3 DNA: TGCGGGGTAGGACCCGGTCAAGAGACCCAGTACTTC
D gene: .; J gene: TRBJ2-7; clone size: .; V gene: TRBV13; CDR3 protein: CASSHATDLLTSEQYF; CDR3 DNA: TGTGCCAGCAGTCACGCTACTGACTTGCTTACGTCCGAGCAGTACTTC
D gene: .; J gene: TRBJ1-2; clone size: .; V gene: TRBV21-1; CDR3 protein: CASSTHSGNGYTF; CDR3 DNA: TGTGCCAGCAGCACCCATTCAGGGAATGGCTACACCTTC
D gene: .; J gene: TRBJ1-3; clone size: few; V gene: TRBV29-1; CDR3 protein: CSVENPRRNTIYF; CDR3 DNA: TGCAGCGTTGAAAATCCCAGAAGAAACACCATATATTTT
D gene: .; J gene: TRBJ2-5; clone size: .; V gene: TRBV9; CDR3 protein: CASSVGGRETQYF; CDR3 DNA: TGTGCCAGCAGCGTAGGAGGGAGAGAGACCCAGTACTTC
D gene: .; J gene: TRBJ1-1; clone size: .; V gene: TRBV2; CDR3 protein: CASSLSGTEAFF; CDR3 DNA: TGTGCCAGCAGTCTCTCGGGGACAGAAGCTTTCTTT
D gene: .; J gene: TRBJ2-1; clone size: .; V gene: TRBV29-1; CDR3 protein: CSVEDRHNEQFF; CDR3 DNA: TGCAGCGTTGAAGATCGCCACAATGAGCAGTTCTTC
D gene: .; J gene: TRBJ2-7; clone size: .; V gene: TRBV6-5; CDR3 protein: CASSYRAGYEQYF; CDR3 DNA: TGTGCCAGCAGTTACAGGGCGGGATACGAGCAGTACTTC
D gene: .; J gene: TRBJ2-5; clone size: .; V gene: TRBV13; CDR3 protein: CASTMGNQETQYF; CDR3 DNA: TGTGCCAGCACCATGGGTAACCAAGAGACCCAGTACTTC
D gene: .; J gene: TRBJ1-1; clone size: .; V gene: TRBV5-1; CDR3 protein: CASRGGPEAFF; CDR3 DNA: TGCGCCAGCAGGGGGGGTCCTGAAGCTTTCTTT
D gene: TRBD1; J gene: TRBJ1-5; clone size: .; V gene: TRBV30; CDR3 protein: CAWSRDRVGQPQHF; CDR3 DNA: TGTGCCTGGAGCCGGGACAGGGTAGGTCAGCCCCAGCATTTT
D gene: .; J gene: TRBJ2-7; clone size: .; V gene: TRBV28; CDR3 protein: CASSSRDLGGYEQYF; CDR3 DNA: TGTGCCAGCAGCAGCAGAGATCTCGGGGGCTACGAGCAGTACTTC